This TCR beta chain was profiled in a study of shared clonotypes between healthy human individuals. General observations from the study: Shared across several donors were roughly 4.7% of the naive CD4 clonotypes. Despite large depth, rarefaction showed incomplete sorted-subset sequencing.

Each PCR replicate from the sorted subsets contained 200 to 250 ng DNA, which is around 30,000 T cell genomes. Original processing notes: ImmunoSEQ output lacked quality scores and full-length reads, limiting matched filtering. The method was immunoSEQ multiplex PCR; TCRdb's version includes in-frame clones alone and lacks a portion of them. V and J calls plus clone size are reproduced from that table; the DNA served to infer D and trimming. Of some 1,400,000 clones listed, around 95% are singletons. This CDR3 is built from 17 residues. Trimming at V came to 8 bases and at J to 3 bases, leaving 15 bases not matched to a gene. Germline V gene data show CDR1 as SGDLS and CDR2 as YYNGEE. In regard to this clone: What it binds is unknown.

The receptor comes from a young man in good health. The sequenced sample consisted of naive CD4+ T cells sorted from blood. Indicated subset: CD45RA+ positively selected. This chain uses TRBV9 with TRBJ1-5, with 9 positions matching TRBD1. CDR3 in DNA: TGTGCCAGTCCCAAAAACCGGGACAGGGACTCCAATCAGCCCCAGCATTTT. Residues: CASPKNRDRDSNQPQHF. Supplemented by reference TRBV9 and TRBJ1-5, the full variable domain reads DSGVTQTPKHLITATGQRVTLRCSPRSGDLSVYWYQQSLDQGLQFLIQYYNGEERAKGNILERFSAQQFPDLHSELNLSSLELGDSALYFCASPKNRDRDSNQPQHFGDGTRLSIL.